Presented here are 24 T cell receptor beta chains from one specimen sequenced in a study of CD8 T cells in ankylosing spondylitis. TCRdb passed the 5' RACE reads through MiXCR, listing each CDR3 protein once. The profile shows some 400,000 distinct CDR3 sequences, about 20% of them singletons. Antigens of these TCRs are unknown. Study findings and constraints: Ankylosing spondylitis blood seemed to carry a telltale TCR beta motif made of eight highly homologous variants.

What was sequenced was blood, either unsorted or a sorted T cell fraction (not recorded which). All receptors derive from a male donor with ankylosing spondylitis.

This CDR3 is CASSRTSGIVGGYEQYF. The DNA for the CDR3 is TGTGCCAGCAGCCGAACTAGCGGGATTGTCGGCGGCTACGAGCAGTACTTC. V is TRBV3-1 and J is TRBJ2-7; 10 bases match TRBD2. The CDR3 runs to 17 residues. In germline, CDR1 is LGHDT, CDR2 YNNKEL (reference sequence). V dropped 4 bases and J dropped 3; count of bases not matched to a gene: 12.

V is TRBV25-1 and J is TRBJ1-2; the D is unclear. Between the trimmed V and J ends, which lost 7 bases and 4 bases, there was a span of 13 bases. The CDR3 extends over 13 amino acids. Germline CDR1 reads MGHDK; CDR2 reads SYGVNS. CDR3 protein: CASTRGLGYGYTF. The CDR3 DNA is TGTGCCAGCACTCGGGGTCTTGGCTATGGCTACACCTTC.

This clonotype was observed a handful of times. The chain combines TRBV6-5 with TRBJ1-1; D remains unclear. V gave up 0 bases and J gave up 3 bases, with 5 bases separating them. The germline V gene encodes CDR1 MNHEY and CDR2 SVGAGI. The CDR3 runs to 13 residues. The CDR3 is CASSYSGYTEAFF. The CDR3 region has the DNA TGTGCCAGCAGTTACTCAGGGTACACTGAAGCTTTCTTT.

This clonotype has a handful of counts. The chain joins TRBV20-1 to TRBJ1-5; D gene unclear. CDR1 DFQATT and CDR2 SNEGSKA come from the germline V gene (reference sequence). The V end lost 3 bases, the J end lost 5 bases, and 14 bases lay between the germline ends. The CDR3 spans 14 residues. The DNA for the CDR3 is TGCAGTGCTAGTTCGACACTCCGCTATCAGCCCCAGCATTTT. Its protein product is CSASSTLRYQPQHF.

The chain employs TRBV20-1 and TRBJ2-5, with D unclear. There are 13 residues in the CDR3. Between the trimmed V and J ends, which lost 2 bases and 2 bases, there was a span of 9 bases. CDR1 and CDR2 from the germline V gene are DFQATT and SNEGSKA (reference sequence). CDR3 DNA: TGCAGTGCTAGATACACTATTCAAGAGACCCAGTACTTC. Translating gives CSARYTIQETQYF.

This clonotype was observed a handful of times. This chain connects TRBV11-2 to TRBJ2-1, with TRBD2 matching over 8 bases. Germline values: CDR1 SGHAT, CDR2 FQNNGV. V lost 5 bases and J lost 1; bases outside the gene matches: 4. The length of the CDR3 is 15 residues. CDR3 amino acids: CASSVQRESYNEQFF. The CDR3 nucleotides are TGTGCCAGCAGCGTACAGCGGGAGTCCTACAATGAGCAGTTCTTC.

This chain connects TRBV5-1 to TRBJ1-6; the D gene is possibly TRBD1 (5 bases). From germline, CDR1 is SGHRS and CDR2 YFSETQ. V was cut by 6 bases and J by 0 bases, with 13 bases left in between. This CDR3 is built from 16 residues. DNA of the CDR3: TGCGCCAGCACCCGGTGGGGCCGCTCCTATAATTCACCCCTCCACTTT. It encodes CASTRWGRSYNSPLHF.

The genes are TRBV7-8 and TRBJ2-3; TRBD1 might be the D (5 bases). Trimming cost V 1 base and J 3 bases, with 11 bases left between them. Germline V gene lookup returns CDR1 SGHVS and CDR2 FQNEAQ. The CDR3 is 15 amino acids. The CDR3 bases are TGTGCCAGCAGCTTAGTGATGGGGCAGACAGATACGCAGTATTTT. Protein sequence: CASSLVMGQTDTQYF.

This clonotype has just a few counts. The DNA of the CDR3 is TGCAGTGCTAGGTTAGGCAACGCAATCAATGAGCAGTTCTTC. Its translation: CSARLGNAINEQFF. The chain carries TRBV20-1 and TRBJ2-1; no definite D call. Germline values: CDR1 DFQATT, CDR2 SNEGSKA (reference sequence). The CDR3 is made up of 14 amino acids. V shed 3 bases and J shed 6 bases, with 15 bases lying between them.

This clonotype has only a few counts. The CDR3 sequence: CSAKISADRGTGELFF. The CDR3 DNA reads as TGCAGTGCTAAGATCTCGGCGGATCGGGGCACCGGGGAGCTGTTTTTT. The chain combines TRBV20-1 with TRBJ2-2, with D tentatively TRBD2 (5 bases). The CDR3 spans 16 residues. The germline gives CDR1 DFQATT, CDR2 SNEGSKA (reference sequence). V shed 4 bases and J shed 4 bases, with 19 bases lying between them.

The J gene is TRBJ2-5, the V gene TRBV28, with D possibly matching TRBD1 (6 bases). CDR1 is MDHEN, CDR2 SYDVKM, per germline. The CDR3 loop spans 14 amino acids. The V gene lost 8 bases and the J gene lost 1 base, with 14 bases spanning the gap. The DNA of the CDR3 is TGTGCCAGCTCCAGGGGTGGATTCCAAGAGACCCAGTACTTC. Amino acids: CASSRGGFQETQYF.

This chain joins TRBV18 and TRBJ2-1, with D perhaps matching TRBD2 (6 bases). CDR3 length: 14 amino acids. V was clipped by 6 bases and J by 10 bases, with 19 bases between them. CDR1 and CDR2 (germline): KGHSH, LQKENI. The CDR3 is CASSRDSGGKEQFF. DNA of the CDR3: TGTGCCAGCTCCAGGGACTCCGGAGGGAAAGAGCAGTTCTTC.

This clonotype has only a few counts. The CDR3 loop reads CASSIGGGIGELFF. The CDR3 region has the DNA TGTGCCAGTAGTATAGGGGGCGGAATCGGGGAGCTGTTTTTT. The chain carries TRBV19 and TRBJ2-2; the D gene is possibly TRBD1 (5 bases). This CDR3 region has 14 residues. V was pared by 1 base and J by 7 bases, with 10 bases between. Germline-derived CDR1 and CDR2 are LNHDA and SQIVND (reference sequence).

The chain joins TRBV14 to TRBJ2-7; D call uncertain. The V and J ends lost 3 bases and 0 bases respectively, with 9 bases between them. Germline CDR1 and CDR2: SGHDN and FVKESK. The CDR3 spans 14 residues. CDR3 DNA sequence: TGTGCCAGCAGCCAGCACCAGAGCTCCTACGAGCAGTACTTC. Protein sequence: CASSQHQSSYEQYF.

This clonotype was observed a handful of times. The chain has TRBV5-1 and TRBJ2-6; no firm D call. Germline V gives CDR1 SGHRS, CDR2 YFSETQ. The CDR3 length is 16 residues. Deletions cut 0 bases from V and 0 bases from J, with 7 bases between. The DNA for the CDR3 is TGCGCCAGCAGCTTGGGAGGAAACTCTGGGGCCAACGTCCTGACTTTC. Its protein product is CASSLGGNSGANVLTF.

This chain joins TRBV5-1 and TRBJ2-7; 11 nucleotides match TRBD1. This CDR3 contains 14 residues. The J segment lost 4 bases and the V segment lost 4 bases, leaving 4 bases of the junction unmatched. CDR1 is SGHRS, CDR2 YFSETQ, per germline. CDR3 sequence: CASSRDRGEYEQYF. CDR3 coding DNA: TGCGCCAGCAGCCGGGACAGGGGGGAGTACGAGCAGTACTTC. Filled out from reference TRBV5-1 and TRBJ2-7, the complete variable domain reads KAGVTQTPRYLIKTRGQQVTLSCSPISGHRSVSWYQQTPGQGLQFLFEYFSETQRNKGNFPGRFSGRQFSNSRSEMNVSTLELGDSALYLCASSRDRGEYEQYFGPGTRLTVT.

This clonotype was detected a few times. The gene calls are TRBV24-1 and TRBJ2-7; 7 bases are a match to TRBD1. Germline V gene lookup returns CDR1 KGHDR and CDR2 SFDVKD. CDR3 length: 14 residues. V lost 4 bases and J lost 2; bases outside the gene matches: 4. CDR3 residues: CATSEGQAPYEQYF. DNA of the CDR3: TGTGCCACCAGTGAAGGACAGGCACCCTACGAGCAGTACTTC.

The chain joins TRBV12-3 or TRBV12-4 to TRBJ1-2, with D unclear. The CDR3 has 13 amino acids. Trimming pared 6 bases from V and 1 base from J, leaving 9 bases between. The CDR3 DNA sequence: TGTGCCAGCAGCACTCGGGTTAACTATGGCTACACCTTC. It encodes CASSTRVNYGYTF.

This clonotype was recorded at least ten times. The gene calls are TRBV5-1 and TRBJ2-7; TRBD2 aligns across 8 bases. Germline trimming cut 0 bases from V and 8 bases from J; bases unmatched to any gene: 13. In germline, CDR1 is SGHRS, CDR2 YFSETQ. This CDR3 spans 16 amino acids. CDR3 protein: CASSLADFAGGHKQYF. The CDR3 DNA follows: TGCGCCAGCAGCTTGGCGGATTTTGCGGGAGGTCACAAGCAGTACTTC.

The chain has TRBV5-6 and TRBJ2-5; possibly TRBD1 for D (6 bases). CDR1 and CDR2 (germline): SGHDT, YYEEEE. The CDR3 sequence is 14 residues long. V was clipped by 4 bases and J by 5 bases, with 15 bases between them. CDR3 loop: CASSITGTSETQYF. CDR3 DNA sequence: TGTGCCAGCAGCATAACCGGGACATCTGAGACCCAGTACTTC.

V and J are TRBV3-1 and TRBJ2-2, with D unclear. This CDR3 has 13 amino acids. Germline lookup yields CDR1 LGHDT and CDR2 YNNKEL (reference sequence). The V end lost 6 bases, the J end lost 6 bases, and 11 bases lay between the germline ends. The CDR3 DNA reads as TGTGCCAGCAGACCCGACTCCTCCGGGGAGCTGTTTTTT. It specifies CASRPDSSGELFF.

The chain joins TRBV28 to TRBJ1-5; unclear D gene. V lost 4 bases and J 6 bases, leaving 13 bases between the germline ends. There are 14 residues in the CDR3. Germline values: CDR1 MDHEN, CDR2 SYDVKM. The CDR3 bases are TGTGCCAGCAGTTCGGTGGAAGGTTTTCAGCCCCAGCATTTT. Translated, it gives CASSSVEGFQPQHF.

This chain connects TRBV24-1 to TRBJ2-1; D perhaps matches TRBD2 (5 bases). The CDR3 runs to 16 residues. The germline CDR1 and CDR2 sequences are KGHDR and SFDVKD. Trimming stripped 4 bases from V and 7 bases from J, with 19 bases between. In DNA form, the CDR3 reads TGTGCCACCAGTGAGTCTACTAGGGTTGGTTGGAATGAGCAGTTCTTC. The encoded protein is CATSESTRVGWNEQFF.

V and J are TRBV6-1 and TRBJ2-7, with D unresolved. Per germline, CDR1 MNHNS and CDR2 SASEGT. V shed 3 bases and J shed 3 bases, with 12 bases lying between them. This CDR3 is built from 14 residues. The CDR3 loop is CASSDRRLDYEQYF. The CDR3 DNA follows: TGTGCCAGCAGTGACAGGAGACTTGACTACGAGCAGTACTTC.